These 26 T cell receptor beta chains came from one sample sequenced in a study of CD8 T cells in Susac syndrome. Roughly 0.45 to 1 ug RNA was reverse transcribed with random hexamers. TCRdb ran MiXCR on the immunoSEQ multiplex PCR reads and lists one entry per CDR3 protein. The sample shows approximately 74,000 distinct CDR3 sequences, roughly 91% of them seen only once. Source material: CD4+ T cells from PBMCs. The source of these receptors is a human donor with Susac syndrome.

This chain uses TRBV9 with TRBJ2-7; 9 bases are shared with TRBD2. Germline lookup yields CDR1 SGDLS and CDR2 YYNGEE. The CDR3 covers 15 residues. The V segment lost 2 bases and the J segment 0 bases; nucleotides outside the gene matches: 3. The CDR3 loop reads CASSVASGASYEQYF. The CDR3 DNA follows: TGTGCCAGCAGCGTCGCTAGCGGGGCCTCCTACGAGCAGTACTTC.

The V gene is TRBV21-1, the J gene TRBJ2-1. TRBV21-1 is given as a pseudogene. The CDR3 contains 17 residues. The DNA for the CDR3 is TGTGCCAGCAGCAAACAGTTCCTAGACAGCTCCTACAATGAGCAGTTCTTC. It is translated as CASSKQFLDSSYNEQFF.

V is TRBV3-1 and J is TRBJ2-1; D is possibly TRBD1 (6 bases). V dropped 7 bases and J dropped 8 bases, with 18 bases sitting between them. Germline loops: CDR1 LGHDT, CDR2 YNNKEL (reference sequence). The CDR3 contains 14 residues. The CDR3: CASKPSTGFDEQFF. CDR3 nucleotides: TGTGCCAGCAAGCCATCGACAGGTTTCGATGAGCAGTTCTTC.

The chain links TRBV10-3 to TRBJ1-2; no definite D call. Germline values: CDR1 ENHRY, CDR2 SYGVKD. V was clipped by 8 bases and J by 2 bases, with 12 bases between them. The CDR3 sequence is 13 residues long. As DNA, the CDR3 is TGTGCCATCTCCGGCAGGAGGAACTATGGCTACACCTTC. Encoded protein: CAISGRRNYGYTF.

CDR3 nucleotides: TGTGCCAGTAGTGCCCTAACTAGCGGGAGAGGCAATGAGCAGTTCTTC. Translated, it gives CASSALTSGRGNEQFF. This chain connects TRBV19 to TRBJ2-1, with 11 positions matching TRBD2. The CDR3 totals 16 residues. Germline V CDR1 and CDR2: LNHDA, SQIVND (reference sequence). V trimming: 5 bases; J trimming: 6 bases; junction bases outside the gene matches: 9. The whole variable domain, filled in from reference TRBV19 and TRBJ2-1, reads DGGITQSPKYLFRKEGQNVTLSCEQNLNHDAMYWYRQDPGQGLRLIYYSQIVNDFQKGDIAEGYSVSREKKESFPLTVTSAQKNPTAFYLCASSALTSGRGNEQFFGPGTRLTVL.

The chain couples TRBV29-1 to TRBJ1-1; D ambiguous. The V and J ends lost 4 bases and 8 bases respectively, with 8 bases between them. CDR3 length equals 10 residues. Germline CDR1 and CDR2: SQVTM and ANQGSEA. In nucleotides, the CDR3 is TGCAGCGTTGTCGTCTCCGAAGCTTTCTTT. This gives the protein CSVVVSEAFF.

This clonotype has a handful of counts. This chain uses TRBV12-3 or TRBV12-4 with TRBJ2-5, with 9 bases fitting TRBD2. CDR3 length: 13 residues. The V and J ends lost 6 bases and 13 bases, in that order; junction bases with no gene match: 12. The CDR3 protein is CASRIAGGSLTYF. The CDR3 DNA follows: TGTGCCAGCAGGATCGCGGGGGGGTCTCTCACGTACTTC.

This chain connects TRBV5-1 to TRBJ2-7; D is perhaps TRBD1 (5 bases). Germline-derived CDR1 and CDR2 are SGHRS and YFSETQ. V dropped 6 bases and J dropped 1 base, with 11 bases sitting between them. This CDR3 contains 13 residues. CDR3 nucleotides: TGCGCCAGCACCTCGGACATTTCCTACGAGCAGTACTTC. It translates to CASTSDISYEQYF.

Written as DNA, the CDR3 is TGTGCCAGCAAAAAGACAGGAGCCATGAACACTGAAGCTTTCTTT. This codes for CASKKTGAMNTEAFF. The chain is built from TRBV6-5 and TRBJ1-1; D possibly corresponds to TRBD1 (6 bases). The V gene lost 7 bases and the J gene lost 0 bases, with 15 bases spanning the gap. The V gene's germline CDR1 is MNHEY and CDR2 SVGAGI. This CDR3 is 15 amino acids long.

The chain recombines TRBV7-2 with TRBJ2-7, with D maybe TRBD2 (7 bases). Germline V lookup: CDR1 SGHTA, CDR2 FQGNSA. V lost 1 base, J lost 1 base, and 11 bases lay in between. The CDR3 extends over 15 amino acids. CDR3 in amino acids: CASSLGGGLSYEQYF. The DNA of the CDR3 is TGTGCCAGCAGCTTAGGCGGGGGCCTTTCCTACGAGCAGTACTTC.

The chain combines TRBV7-9 with TRBJ1-4; TRBD1 aligns across 8 bases. Per the germline V gene, CDR1 is SEHNR and CDR2 is FQNEAQ (reference sequence). This CDR3 has 15 residues. Trimming removed 2 bases from V and 5 bases from J; junction bases left unmatched: 4. The CDR3 DNA follows: TGTGCCAGCAGCTTATTGGGACAGGACAATGAAAAACTGTTTTTT. It yields the protein CASSLLGQDNEKLFF.

The rearrangement joins TRBV27 to TRBJ2-7; TRBD1 is a possible D gene (5 bases). The CDR3 spans 14 residues. Germline-derived CDR1 and CDR2 are MNHEY and SMNVEV (reference sequence). The V end was cut by 3 bases, the J end by 1 base, with 10 bases between. The CDR3 is CASSFTAGSYEQYF. The DNA for the CDR3 is TGTGCCAGCAGTTTCACGGCAGGGTCCTACGAGCAGTACTTC.

The J gene is TRBJ2-2, the V gene TRBV5-1; possibly TRBD1 for D (6 bases). Per the germline V gene, CDR1 is SGHRS and CDR2 is YFSETQ. Trimming cost V 0 bases and J 0 bases, with 6 bases left between them. The CDR3 totals 15 residues. CDR3 nucleotide sequence: TGCGCCAGCAGCTTGGAGGGGGCGAACACCGGGGAGCTGTTTTTT. This sequence encodes CASSLEGANTGELFF.

The rearrangement joins TRBV5-4 to TRBJ2-2, with TRBD2 matching over 14 bases. The germline CDR1 and CDR2 sequences are SGHNT and YYREEE (reference sequence). This CDR3 comprises 18 residues. V trimming: 4 bases; J trimming: 0 bases; junction bases outside the gene matches: 5. The CDR3 nucleotides are TGTGCCAGCAGCGAGGGACTAGCGGGGGTCACGAACACCGGGGAGCTGTTTTTT. This gives the protein CASSEGLAGVTNTGELFF.

This rearrangement joins TRBV7-3 to TRBJ2-5; 12 bases are a match to TRBD2. The germline V gene encodes CDR1 SGHTA and CDR2 FQGTGA. V lost 1 base, J lost 5 bases, and 8 bases stayed unmatched. The CDR3 consists of 17 residues. The CDR3 region has the DNA TGTGCCAGCAGCTTAATCGGGACTAGCGGGTTTGGGGAGACCCAGTACTTC. It translates to CASSLIGTSGFGETQYF.

The chain uses TRBV15 and TRBJ1-2; D unresolved. Germline V lookup: CDR1 LNHNV, CDR2 YYDKDF (reference sequence). This CDR3 spans 12 amino acids. Trimming removed 1 base from V and 7 bases from J, with 7 bases in between. The CDR3: CATSRAPGGYTF. CDR3 bases: TGTGCCACCAGCAGAGCCCCGGGTGGCTACACCTTC.

The V and J genes are TRBV5-1 and TRBJ2-3, with 15 bases identical to TRBD2. V lost 4 bases, J lost 1 base, and 4 bases stayed unmatched. Germline lookup yields CDR1 SGHRS and CDR2 YFSETQ. The CDR3 is 17 residues long. DNA of the CDR3: TGCGCCAGCAGCACGGGACTAGCGGGAGGTCGCACAGATACGCAGTATTTT. Residues: CASSTGLAGGRTDTQYF.

The chain employs TRBV5-1 and TRBJ2-5; 10 nucleotides agree with TRBD2. Germline loops: CDR1 SGHRS, CDR2 YFSETQ. The CDR3 length is 13 residues. V shed 5 bases, J shed 2 bases, and the junction held 0 bases outside the gene matches. The CDR3 loop is CASSSGGQETQYF. CDR3 nucleotide sequence: TGCGCCAGCAGTAGCGGGGGGCAAGAGACCCAGTACTTC.

This chain joins TRBV30 and TRBJ2-3; D tentatively reads TRBD1 or TRBD2 (5 bases each). V lost 2 bases to trimming and J lost 2 bases, with 11 bases between them. This CDR3 region has 14 residues. Germline values: CDR1 GTSNPN, CDR2 SVGIG (reference sequence). The CDR3 nucleotides read TGTGCCTGGAGTCCCATGGGGGTCACAGATACGCAGTATTTT. Protein sequence: CAWSPMGVTDTQYF.

The V gene is TRBV5-1, the J gene TRBJ1-1; D remains unclear. CDR1 is SGHRS and CDR2 is YFSETQ in the germline V gene. V lost 4 bases and J 8 bases, leaving 18 bases between the germline ends. The CDR3 sequence is 14 residues long. The CDR3 DNA is TGCGCCAGCAGCCAGGAGATCGGGAGAACCGAAGCTTTCTTT. It encodes CASSQEIGRTEAFF.

V gene TRBV5-5 combines with J gene TRBJ1-5, with no clear D. The CDR3 has 9 amino acids. With 7 bases removed from V and 10 bases from J, the gap between germline ends came to 6 bases. The germline CDR1 and CDR2 sequences are SGHKS and YYEKEE (reference sequence). The CDR3 nucleotides are TGTGCCAGCTCCGTCCCCCAGCATTTT. This encodes CASSVPQHF.

V is TRBV20-1 and J is TRBJ2-7; the D call may be TRBD1 or TRBD2 (6 bases each). Per germline, CDR1 DFQATT and CDR2 SNEGSKA (reference sequence). This CDR3 spans 12 amino acids. The CDR3 DNA is TGCAGCCCCTTCGGGGGCGGATTCGAGCAGTACTTC. Its translation: CSPFGGGFEQYF.

The genes are TRBV5-1 and TRBJ2-5; D unresolved. Germline assignment: CDR1 SGHRS and CDR2 YFSETQ. The CDR3 loop spans 13 amino acids. The V gene lost 0 bases and the J gene lost 4 bases, with 7 bases spanning the gap. The chain's CDR3 is CASSLDGSETQYF. The CDR3 DNA is TGCGCCAGCAGCTTGGACGGGTCAGAGACCCAGTACTTC. Combining the CDR3 with reference TRBV5-1 and TRBJ2-5 gives the whole variable domain KAGVTQTPRYLIKTRGQQVTLSCSPISGHRSVSWYQQTPGQGLQFLFEYFSETQRNKGNFPGRFSGRQFSNSRSEMNVSTLELGDSALYLCASSLDGSETQYFGPGTRLLVL.

This rearrangement joins TRBV7-2 to TRBJ2-3; no firm D call. Per the germline V gene, CDR1 is SGHTA and CDR2 is FQGNSA. Deletions cut 5 bases from V and 7 bases from J, with 7 bases between. This CDR3 is built from 11 residues. The CDR3 DNA reads as TGTGCCAGCAGCAACGGTTATACGCAGTATTTT. Translated, it gives CASSNGYTQYF.

The V and J genes are TRBV28 and TRBJ2-5; D may be TRBD1 or TRBD2 (6 bases each). Germline V gene sequence: CDR1 MDHEN, CDR2 SYDVKM. CDR3 length: 12 residues. Trimming shortened V by 8 bases and J by 5 bases, and 12 bases separated the two germline ends. CDR3 DNA sequence: TGTGCCAGCGGAGGGGGAGTGGAGACCCAGTACTTC. Amino acids: CASGGGVETQYF.

This rearrangement joins TRBV28 to TRBJ1-2; TRBD1 agrees at 8 bases. The germline gives CDR1 MDHEN, CDR2 SYDVKM. The CDR3 is made up of 16 amino acids. With 2 bases clipped from V and 6 bases from J, the junction kept 11 bases outside the gene matches. CDR3 region: CASSLPLPRQGNGYTF. CDR3 coding DNA: TGTGCCAGCAGTTTACCCCTCCCGAGACAGGGGAATGGCTACACCTTC.